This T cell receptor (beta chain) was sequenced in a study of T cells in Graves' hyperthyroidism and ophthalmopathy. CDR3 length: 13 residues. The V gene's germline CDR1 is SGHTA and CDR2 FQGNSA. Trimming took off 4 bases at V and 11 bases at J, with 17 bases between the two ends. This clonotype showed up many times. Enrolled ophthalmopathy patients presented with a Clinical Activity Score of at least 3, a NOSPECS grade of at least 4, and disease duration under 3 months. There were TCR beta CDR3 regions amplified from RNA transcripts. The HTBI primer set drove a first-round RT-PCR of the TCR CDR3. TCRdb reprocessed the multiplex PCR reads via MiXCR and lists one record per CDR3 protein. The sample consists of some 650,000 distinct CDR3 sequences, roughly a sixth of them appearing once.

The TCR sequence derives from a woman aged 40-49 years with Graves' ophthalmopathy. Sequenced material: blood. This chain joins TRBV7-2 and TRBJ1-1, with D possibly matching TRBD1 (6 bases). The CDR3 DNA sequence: TGTGCCAGCAGCTCCGGACAGCCCAATAGGGCTTTCTTT. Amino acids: CASSSGQPNRAFF.